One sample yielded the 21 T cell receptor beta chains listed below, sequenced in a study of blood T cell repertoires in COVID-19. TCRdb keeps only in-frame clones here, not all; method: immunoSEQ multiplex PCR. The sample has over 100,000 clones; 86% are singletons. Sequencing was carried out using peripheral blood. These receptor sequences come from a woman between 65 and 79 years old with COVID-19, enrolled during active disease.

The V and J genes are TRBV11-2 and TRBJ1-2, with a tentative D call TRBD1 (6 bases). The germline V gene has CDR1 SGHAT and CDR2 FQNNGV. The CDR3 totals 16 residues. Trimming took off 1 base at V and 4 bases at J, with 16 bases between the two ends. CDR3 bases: TGTGCCAGCAGCTTAGCTGGGGGCGGGTCGCTCTATGGCTACACCTTC. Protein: CASSLAGGGSLYGYTF.

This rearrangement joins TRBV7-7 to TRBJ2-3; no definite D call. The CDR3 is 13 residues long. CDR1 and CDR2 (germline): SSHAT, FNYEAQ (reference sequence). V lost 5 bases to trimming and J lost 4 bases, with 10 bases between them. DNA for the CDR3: TGTGCCAGCAGCGACGGGTCCGCAGATACGCAGTATTTT. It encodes CASSDGSADTQYF.

The DNA of the CDR3 is TGTGCCAGCAGCCCTAGCGGGGGGGCACATACGCAGTATTTT. Residues: CASSPSGGAHTQYF. The rearrangement links TRBV14 to TRBJ2-3, with 12 bases that match TRBD2. J lost 7 bases, V lost 4 bases, and 3 bases had no gene match. The CDR3 contains 14 residues. The germline V gene has CDR1 SGHDN and CDR2 FVKESK.

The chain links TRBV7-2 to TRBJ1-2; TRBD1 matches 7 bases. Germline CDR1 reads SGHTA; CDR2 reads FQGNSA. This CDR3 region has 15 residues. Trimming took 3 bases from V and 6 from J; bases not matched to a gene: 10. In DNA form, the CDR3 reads TGTGCCAGCAGCTTCAATAGGGGAGACAGGGATGGCTACACCTTC. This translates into CASSFNRGDRDGYTF. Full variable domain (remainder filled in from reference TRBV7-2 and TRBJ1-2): GAGVSQSPSNKVTEKGKDVELRCDPISGHTALYWYRQSLGQGLEFLIYFQGNSAPDKSGLPSDRFSAERTGGSVSTLTIQRTQQEDSAVYLCASSFNRGDRDGYTFGSGTRLTVV.

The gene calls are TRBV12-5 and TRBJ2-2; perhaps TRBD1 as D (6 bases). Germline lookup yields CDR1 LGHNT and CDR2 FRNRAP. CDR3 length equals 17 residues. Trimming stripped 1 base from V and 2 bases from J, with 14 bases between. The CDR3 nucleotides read TGTGCTAGTGGTTTGGGGGTCGGGACATCCAACACCGGGGAGCTGTTTTTT. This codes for CASGLGVGTSNTGELFF.

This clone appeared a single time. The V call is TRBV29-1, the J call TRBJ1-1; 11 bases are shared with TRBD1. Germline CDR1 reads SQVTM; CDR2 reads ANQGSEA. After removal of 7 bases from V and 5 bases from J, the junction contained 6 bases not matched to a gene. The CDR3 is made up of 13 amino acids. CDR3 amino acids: CSAGQGAGTEAFF. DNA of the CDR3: TGCAGCGCTGGACAGGGGGCAGGTACTGAAGCTTTCTTT.

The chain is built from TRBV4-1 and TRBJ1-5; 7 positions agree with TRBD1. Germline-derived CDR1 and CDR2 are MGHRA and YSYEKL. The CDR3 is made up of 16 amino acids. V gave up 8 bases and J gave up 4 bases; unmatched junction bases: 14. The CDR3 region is CASGIYQGQSNQPQHF. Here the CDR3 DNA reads TGCGCCAGCGGTATTTATCAGGGACAGAGTAATCAGCCCCAGCATTTT.

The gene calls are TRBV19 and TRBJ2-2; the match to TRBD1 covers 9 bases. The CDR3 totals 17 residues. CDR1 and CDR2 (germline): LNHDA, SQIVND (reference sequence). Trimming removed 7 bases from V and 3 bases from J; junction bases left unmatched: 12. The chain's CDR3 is CASIRDRAAWDTGELFF. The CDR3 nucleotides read TGTGCCAGTATTCGGGACAGGGCTGCTTGGGACACCGGGGAGCTGTTTTTT.

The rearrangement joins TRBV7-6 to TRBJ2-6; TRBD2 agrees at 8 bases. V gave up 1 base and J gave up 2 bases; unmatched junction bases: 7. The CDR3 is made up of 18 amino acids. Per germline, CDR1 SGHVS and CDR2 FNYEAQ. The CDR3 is CASSLDRTGGPGANVLTF. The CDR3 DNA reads TGTGCCAGCAGCTTAGATCGGACGGGGGGGCCTGGGGCCAACGTCCTGACTTTC.

As DNA, the CDR3 is TGTGCCAGTAGGGAAGGTGGGACAGACTATGGCTACACCTTC. Translated, it gives CASREGGTDYGYTF. The chain carries TRBV19 and TRBJ1-2; TRBD1 aligns across 7 bases. Trimming at V came to 6 bases and at J to 3 bases, leaving 7 bases not matched to a gene. CDR3 length equals 14 residues. Germline assignment: CDR1 LNHDA and CDR2 SQIVND (reference sequence).

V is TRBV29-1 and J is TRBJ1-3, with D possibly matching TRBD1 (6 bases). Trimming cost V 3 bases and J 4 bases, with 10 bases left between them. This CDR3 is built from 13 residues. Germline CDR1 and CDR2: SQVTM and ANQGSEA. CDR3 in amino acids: CSVDEGVGNTIYF. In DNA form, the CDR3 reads TGCAGCGTTGATGAGGGGGTCGGAAACACCATATATTTT. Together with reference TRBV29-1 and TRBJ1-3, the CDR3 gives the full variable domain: SAVISQKPSRDICQRGTSLTIQCQVDSQVTMMFWYRQQPGQSLTLIATANQGSEATYESGFVIDKFPISRPNLTFSTLTVSNMSPEDSSIYLCSVDEGVGNTIYFGEGSWLTVV.

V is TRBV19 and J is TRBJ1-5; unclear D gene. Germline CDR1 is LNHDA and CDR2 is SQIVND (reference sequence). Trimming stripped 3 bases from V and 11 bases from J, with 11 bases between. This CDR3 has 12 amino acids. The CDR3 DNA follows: TGTGCCAGTAGTATCGCGAATCTGGCCCAGCATTTT. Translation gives CASSIANLAQHF.

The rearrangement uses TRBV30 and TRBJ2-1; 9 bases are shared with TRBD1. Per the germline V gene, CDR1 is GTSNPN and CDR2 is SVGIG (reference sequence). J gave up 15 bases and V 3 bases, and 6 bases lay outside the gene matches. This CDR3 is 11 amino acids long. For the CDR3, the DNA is TGTGCCTGGAGCGCCGGGACAGGGCGGTTCTTC. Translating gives CAWSAGTGRFF.

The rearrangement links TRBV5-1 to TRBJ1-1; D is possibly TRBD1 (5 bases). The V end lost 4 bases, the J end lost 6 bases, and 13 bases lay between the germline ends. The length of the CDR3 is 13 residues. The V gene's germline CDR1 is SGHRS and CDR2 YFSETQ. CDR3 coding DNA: TGCGCCAGCAGCCAAGGACATTACCCTGAAGCTTTCTTT. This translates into CASSQGHYPEAFF. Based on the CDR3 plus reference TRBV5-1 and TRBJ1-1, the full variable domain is KAGVTQTPRYLIKTRGQQVTLSCSPISGHRSVSWYQQTPGQGLQFLFEYFSETQRNKGNFPGRFSGRQFSNSRSEMNVSTLELGDSALYLCASSQGHYPEAFFGQGTRLTVV.

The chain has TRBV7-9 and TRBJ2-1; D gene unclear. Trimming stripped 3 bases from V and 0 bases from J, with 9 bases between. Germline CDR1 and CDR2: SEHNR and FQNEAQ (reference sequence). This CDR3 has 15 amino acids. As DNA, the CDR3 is TGTGCCAGCAGCTTGCTATTTAGCTCCTACAATGAGCAGTTCTTC. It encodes CASSLLFSSYNEQFF.

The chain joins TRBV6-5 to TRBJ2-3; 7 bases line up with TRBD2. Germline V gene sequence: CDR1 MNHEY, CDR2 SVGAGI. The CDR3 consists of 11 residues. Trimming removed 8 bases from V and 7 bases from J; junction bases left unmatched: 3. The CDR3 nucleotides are TGTGCCAGCGGGGGGGAGTATACGCAGTATTTT. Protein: CASGGEYTQYF.

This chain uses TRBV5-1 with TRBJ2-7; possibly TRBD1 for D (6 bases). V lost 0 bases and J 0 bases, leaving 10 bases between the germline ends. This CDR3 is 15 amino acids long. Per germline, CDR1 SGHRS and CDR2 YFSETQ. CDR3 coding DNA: TGCGCCAGCAGCTTGGGGCAGGGGAGCTCCTACGAGCAGTACTTC. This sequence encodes CASSLGQGSSYEQYF.

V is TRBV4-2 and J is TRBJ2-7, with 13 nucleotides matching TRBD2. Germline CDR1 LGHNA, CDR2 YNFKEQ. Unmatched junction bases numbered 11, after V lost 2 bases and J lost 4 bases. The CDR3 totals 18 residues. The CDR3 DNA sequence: TGTGCCAGCAGCCAACTTGGGACTAGCGGGGTGGGTCGATACGAGCAGTACTTC. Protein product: CASSQLGTSGVGRYEQYF.

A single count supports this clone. CDR3 nucleotides: TGTGCCAGTAGTCGAGAGTCCTATGAAGCTTTCTTT. Translating it yields CASSRESYEAFF. The chain is built from TRBV19 and TRBJ1-1, with unresolved D. V was trimmed by 5 bases and J by 7 bases, leaving 11 bases between them. CDR3 length: 12 residues. CDR1 and CDR2 (germline): LNHDA, SQIVND (reference sequence).

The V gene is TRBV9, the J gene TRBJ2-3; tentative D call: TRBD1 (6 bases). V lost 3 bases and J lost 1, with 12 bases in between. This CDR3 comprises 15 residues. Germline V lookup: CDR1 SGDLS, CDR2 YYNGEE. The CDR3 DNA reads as TGTGCCAGCAGCGCGTCGACAGGTGGCACAGATACGCAGTATTTT. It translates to CASSASTGGTDTQYF.

In DNA, the CDR3 is TGTGCCAGCAGTTTCGGAAGGGGAGGCTCTGGAAACACCATATATTTT. Translating gives CASSFGRGGSGNTIYF. The chain combines TRBV28 with TRBJ1-3; perhaps TRBD1 as D (5 bases). Germline V gene data show CDR1 as MDHEN and CDR2 as SYDVKM. The CDR3 runs to 16 residues. Between the trimmed V and J ends, which lost 3 bases and 0 bases, there was a span of 12 bases.